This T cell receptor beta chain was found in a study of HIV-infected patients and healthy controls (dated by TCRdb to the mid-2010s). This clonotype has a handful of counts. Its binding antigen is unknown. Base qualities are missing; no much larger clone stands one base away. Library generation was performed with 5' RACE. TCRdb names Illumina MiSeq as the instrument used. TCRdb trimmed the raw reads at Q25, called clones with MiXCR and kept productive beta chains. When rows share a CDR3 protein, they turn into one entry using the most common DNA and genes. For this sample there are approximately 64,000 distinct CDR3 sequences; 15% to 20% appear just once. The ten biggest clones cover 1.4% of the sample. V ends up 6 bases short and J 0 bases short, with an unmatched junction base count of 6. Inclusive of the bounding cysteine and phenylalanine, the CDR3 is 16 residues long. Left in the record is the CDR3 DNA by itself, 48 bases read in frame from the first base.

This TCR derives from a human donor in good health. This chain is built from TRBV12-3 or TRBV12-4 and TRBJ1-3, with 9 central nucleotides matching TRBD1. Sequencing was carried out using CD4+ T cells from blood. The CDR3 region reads CASSRTGVSSGNTIYF. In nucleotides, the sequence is TGTGCCAGCAGCAGGACAGGGGTTAGCTCTGGAAACACCATATATTTT.